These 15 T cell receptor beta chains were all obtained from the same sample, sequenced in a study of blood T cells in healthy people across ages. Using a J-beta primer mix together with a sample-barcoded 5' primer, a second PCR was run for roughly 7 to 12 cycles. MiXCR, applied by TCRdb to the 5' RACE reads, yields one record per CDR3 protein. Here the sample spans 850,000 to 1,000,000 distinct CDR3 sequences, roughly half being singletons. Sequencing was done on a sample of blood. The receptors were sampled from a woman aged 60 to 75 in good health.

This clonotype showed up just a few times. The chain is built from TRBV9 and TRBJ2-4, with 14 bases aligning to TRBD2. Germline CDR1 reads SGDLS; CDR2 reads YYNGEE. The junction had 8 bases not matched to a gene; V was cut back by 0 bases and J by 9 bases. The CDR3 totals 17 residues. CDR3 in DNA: TGTGCCAGCAGCGTAGGCGGGACTAGCGGGAGCGGGGGCATTCAGTACTTC. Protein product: CASSVGGTSGSGGIQYF.

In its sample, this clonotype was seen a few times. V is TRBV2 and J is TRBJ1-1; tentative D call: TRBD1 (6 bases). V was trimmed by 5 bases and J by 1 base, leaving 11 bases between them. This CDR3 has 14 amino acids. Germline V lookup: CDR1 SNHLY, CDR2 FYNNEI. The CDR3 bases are TGTGCCAGCAGTAAGGGGGTGACGAACACTGAAGCTTTCTTT. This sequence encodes CASSKGVTNTEAFF.

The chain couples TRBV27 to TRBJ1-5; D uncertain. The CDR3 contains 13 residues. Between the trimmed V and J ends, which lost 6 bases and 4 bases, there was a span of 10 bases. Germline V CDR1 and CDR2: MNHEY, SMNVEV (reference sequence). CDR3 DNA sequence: TGTGCCAGCAGACCTCCGGGGAATCAGCCCCAGCATTTT. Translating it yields CASRPPGNQPQHF.

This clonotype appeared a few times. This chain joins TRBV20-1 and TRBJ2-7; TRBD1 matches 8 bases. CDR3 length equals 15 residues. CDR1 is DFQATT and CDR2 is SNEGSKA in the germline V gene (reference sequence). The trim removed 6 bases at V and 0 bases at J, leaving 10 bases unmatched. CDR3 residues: CSADRVRDPSYEQYF. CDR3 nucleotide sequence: TGCAGTGCGGACAGGGTAAGGGACCCCTCCTACGAGCAGTACTTC.

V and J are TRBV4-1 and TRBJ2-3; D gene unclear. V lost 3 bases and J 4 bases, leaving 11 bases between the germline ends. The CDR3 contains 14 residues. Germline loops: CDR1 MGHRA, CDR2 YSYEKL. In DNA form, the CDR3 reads TGCGCCAGCAGCCAGGTACTCGTGCCAGATACGCAGTATTTT. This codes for CASSQVLVPDTQYF.

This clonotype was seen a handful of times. CDR3 amino acids: CASSSEREVIQETQYF. The CDR3, as DNA: TGTGCCAGCAGTTCCGAGCGGGAGGTGATCCAAGAGACCCAGTACTTC. This chain links TRBV12-3 or TRBV12-4 with TRBJ2-5, with 9 bases matching TRBD2. The CDR3 runs 16 residues. V lost 4 bases to trimming and J lost 1 base; unmatched junction nucleotides: 7.

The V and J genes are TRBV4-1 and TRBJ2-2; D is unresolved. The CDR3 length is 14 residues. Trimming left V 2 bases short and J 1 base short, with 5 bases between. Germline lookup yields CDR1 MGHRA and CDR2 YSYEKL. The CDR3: CASSQSGNTGELFF. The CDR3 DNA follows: TGCGCCAGCAGCCAATCGGGGAACACCGGGGAGCTGTTTTTT.

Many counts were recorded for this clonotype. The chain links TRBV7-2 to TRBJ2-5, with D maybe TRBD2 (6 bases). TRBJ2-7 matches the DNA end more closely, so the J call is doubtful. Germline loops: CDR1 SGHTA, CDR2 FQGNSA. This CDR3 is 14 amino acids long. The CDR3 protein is CASSLGASASEQYF. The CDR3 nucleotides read TGTGCCAGCAGCTTAGGGGCTAGCGCTAGCGAGCAGTACTTC.

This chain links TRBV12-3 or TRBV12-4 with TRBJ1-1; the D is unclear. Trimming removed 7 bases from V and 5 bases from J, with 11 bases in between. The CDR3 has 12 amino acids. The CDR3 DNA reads TGTGCCAGCACCGCGGCTGGGACTGAAGCTTTCTTT. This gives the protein CASTAAGTEAFF.

In nucleotides, the CDR3 is TGTGCCAGCAGCGCCCGGACAGGGGGAAAAATCAATGAGCAGTTCTTC. The encoded protein is CASSARTGGKINEQFF. The chain is built from TRBV11-3 and TRBJ2-1; 10 nucleotides align to TRBD1. Looked up from germline, CDR1 is SGHNT and CDR2 is YENEEA. This CDR3 region has 16 residues. V lost 5 bases and J lost 6; bases outside the gene matches: 10.

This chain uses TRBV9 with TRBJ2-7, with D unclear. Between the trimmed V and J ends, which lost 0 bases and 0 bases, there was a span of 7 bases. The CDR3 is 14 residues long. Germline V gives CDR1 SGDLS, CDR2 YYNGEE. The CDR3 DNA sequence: TGTGCCAGCAGCGTAGAATTTGGCTCCTACGAGCAGTACTTC. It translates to CASSVEFGSYEQYF.

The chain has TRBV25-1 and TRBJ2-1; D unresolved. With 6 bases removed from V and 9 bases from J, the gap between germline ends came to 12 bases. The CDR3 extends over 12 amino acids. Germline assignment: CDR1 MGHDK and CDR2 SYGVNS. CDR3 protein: CASREGFGEQFF. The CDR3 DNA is TGTGCCAGCAGGGAAGGTTTTGGTGAGCAGTTCTTC. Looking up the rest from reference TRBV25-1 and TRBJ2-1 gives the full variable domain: EADIYQTPRYLVIGTGKKITLECSQTMGHDKMYWYQQDPGMELHLIHYSYGVNSTEKGDLSSESTVSRIRTEHFPLTLESARPSHTSQYLCASREGFGEQFFGPGTRLTVL.

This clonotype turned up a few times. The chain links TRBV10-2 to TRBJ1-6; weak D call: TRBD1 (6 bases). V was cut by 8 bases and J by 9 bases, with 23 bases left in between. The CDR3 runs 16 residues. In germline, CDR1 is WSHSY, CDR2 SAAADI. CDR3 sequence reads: CASRHPDRDRVSPLHF. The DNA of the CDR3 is TGCGCCAGCCGACACCCGGACAGAGATCGAGTTTCACCCCTCCACTTT.

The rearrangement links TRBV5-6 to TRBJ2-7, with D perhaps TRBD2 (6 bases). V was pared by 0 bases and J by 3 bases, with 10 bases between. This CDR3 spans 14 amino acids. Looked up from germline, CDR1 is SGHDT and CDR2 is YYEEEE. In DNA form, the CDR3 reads TGTGCCAGCAGCTTGGGTCTAGCGCTCTACGAGCAGTACTTC. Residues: CASSLGLALYEQYF.

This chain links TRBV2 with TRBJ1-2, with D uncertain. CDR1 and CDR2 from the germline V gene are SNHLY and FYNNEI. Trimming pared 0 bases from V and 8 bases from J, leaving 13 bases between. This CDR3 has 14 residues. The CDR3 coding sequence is TGTGCCAGCAGTGAAGCTATAAATCCAGGCGGCTACACCTTC. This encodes CASSEAINPGGYTF.